The 17 T cell receptor beta chains presented below share a single source sample, sequenced in a study of Graves' ophthalmopathy and Graves' hyperthyroidism. From RNA, the CDR3 regions of TCR beta chains were amplified and sequenced. Following a first-round RT-PCR that used HTBI primers, a second-round multiplex PCR was carried out. TCRdb used MiXCR to reprocess the multiplex PCR reads, holding one entry per CDR3 protein. The sample lists about 400,000 distinct CDR3 sequences, under 25% seen once, with around 3.1% in the top ten. The sequencing input was peripheral blood. Source of these receptors: a woman aged 18-30 years with stable Graves' hyperthyroidism.

The J gene is TRBJ1-6, the V gene TRBV6-1; 8 bases align to TRBD1. Germline CDR1 and CDR2: MNHNS and SASEGT. The CDR3 extends over 16 amino acids. Trimming removed 8 bases from V and 0 bases from J; junction bases left unmatched: 6. CDR3 amino acids: CASGQGRASYNSPLHF. DNA of the CDR3: TGTGCCAGCGGACAGGGAAGGGCCTCCTATAATTCACCCCTCCACTTT.

In this sample, this clonotype turned up many times. J is TRBJ2-7 and V is TRBV12-3 or TRBV12-4; no reliable D call. CDR3 length: 16 residues. V gave up 3 bases and J gave up 0 bases, with 15 bases separating them. The CDR3 bases are TGTGCCAGCAGTTTTTACGGTACAGTAAGCTCCTACGAGCAGTACTTC. Translated, it gives CASSFYGTVSSYEQYF.

This clonotype was counted ten times or more. The rearrangement uses TRBV6-2 or TRBV6-3 and TRBJ1-1, with a possible D match to TRBD1 (6 bases). The germline V and J ends were trimmed by 8 bases and 6 bases, with 19 bases remaining between them. Germline assignment: CDR1 MNHEY and CDR2 SVGEGT. The CDR3 covers 14 residues. The CDR3 DNA follows: TGTGCCAGCGCCTCATTGGAAGGGGGGGCTGAAGCTTTCTTT. It encodes CASASLEGGAEAFF.

This clonotype was counted ten times or more. The V call is TRBV6-2 or TRBV6-3, the J call TRBJ2-5; perhaps TRBD2 as D (5 bases). V shed 7 bases and J shed 1 base, with 13 bases lying between them. The CDR3 has 14 residues. CDR1 and CDR2 (germline): MNHEY, SVGEGT. The chain's CDR3 is CASTPWRTQETQYF. DNA for the CDR3: TGTGCCAGCACCCCGTGGAGGACCCAAGAGACCCAGTACTTC.

This clonotype turned up a few times. V gene TRBV11-2 combines with J gene TRBJ1-1; D might be TRBD1 (6 bases). Germline V CDR1 and CDR2: SGHAT, FQNNGV. The CDR3 runs 14 residues. Trimming took off 1 base at V and 5 bases at J, with 11 bases between the two ends. The CDR3 sequence: CASSLGGGLTEAFF. CDR3 DNA: TGTGCCAGCAGCTTAGGGGGGGGGCTGACTGAAGCTTTCTTT.

The chain uses TRBV20-1 and TRBJ2-5; 11 nucleotides match TRBD2. The CDR3 runs to 14 residues. V lost 4 bases, J lost 4 bases, and 5 bases stayed unmatched. CDR1 is DFQATT and CDR2 is SNEGSKA in the germline V gene (reference sequence). The CDR3 here is CSAISGGAGETQYF. The CDR3 region has the DNA TGCAGTGCTATTAGCGGGGGGGCCGGAGAGACCCAGTACTTC.

This clonotype was observed at least ten times. This chain connects TRBV20-1 to TRBJ2-5; D might be TRBD2 (6 bases). The CDR3 loop spans 14 amino acids. The V gene's germline CDR1 is DFQATT and CDR2 SNEGSKA (reference sequence). V was pared by 3 bases and J by 3 bases, with 14 bases between. CDR3 DNA: TGCAGTGCTAGCTATCCGGGAGAGGAAGAGACCCAGTACTTC. This gives the protein CSASYPGEEETQYF.

This clonotype was recorded many times. Here the CDR3 DNA reads TGTGCCAGCAGCTCCCGGGACTCCCGAGAGCAGTACTTC. It is translated as CASSSRDSREQYF. The chain recombines TRBV7-2 with TRBJ2-7; a weak D match, TRBD2 (6 bases). Looked up from germline, CDR1 is SGHTA and CDR2 is FQGNSA. The CDR3 extends over 13 amino acids. V was trimmed by 4 bases and J by 7 bases, leaving 14 bases between them.

This clonotype appeared many times. This chain links TRBV10-1 with TRBJ2-5; no clear D. Trimming cost V 3 bases and J 3 bases, with 2 bases left between them. Germline CDR1 is WNHNN and CDR2 is SYGVQD (reference sequence). The CDR3 has 11 amino acids. CDR3 nucleotides: TGCGCCAGCAGTGACGAAGAGACCCAGTACTTC. Translation: CASSDEETQYF.

This clonotype was recorded a few times. In DNA form, the CDR3 reads TGCAGTGCTACTCGCGGAGGAAATCAGCCCCAGCATTTT. Its protein is CSATRGGNQPQHF. V gene TRBV20-1 combines with J gene TRBJ1-5; D not resolved. The CDR3 covers 13 residues. Germline CDR1 and CDR2: DFQATT and SNEGSKA (reference sequence). V was clipped by 4 bases and J by 4 bases, with 11 bases between them.

As concerns this clonotype: One junction end does not reproduce the germline sequence, and a read error may be involved. The chain has TRBV5-1 and TRBJ1-3, with TRBD1 as a possible D gene (6 bases). The germline CDR1 and CDR2 sequences are SGHRS and YFSETQ. The CDR3 has 16 amino acids. CDR3 sequence: CASSPTDSSSGNTMYF. The DNA for the CDR3 is TGCGCCAGCAGCCCCACGGACAGTTCCTCTGGAAACACCATGTATTTT.

This clonotype was detected many times. The chain joins TRBV12-3 or TRBV12-4 to TRBJ2-7; no clear D gene. The CDR3 sequence is 13 residues long. V was shortened by 6 bases and J by 2 bases, with 11 bases between the two germline ends. The CDR3: CASSLGRPYEQYF. CDR3 nucleotides: TGTGCCAGCAGCCTCGGACGGCCCTACGAGCAGTACTTC.

The rearrangement uses TRBV11-1 and TRBJ1-2; the match to TRBD1 covers 7 bases. There are 16 residues in the CDR3. CDR1 and CDR2 from the germline V gene are SGHAT and FQDESV (reference sequence). Losses at the gene ends were 5 bases for V and 0 bases for J; bases not matched to a gene: 9. In DNA, the CDR3 is TGTGCCAGCAGCCTGCTCGGGACAGCCCCTAACTATGGCTACACCTTC. Translating it yields CASSLLGTAPNYGYTF.

This clonotype occurred a few times. The V call is TRBV19, the J call TRBJ2-7; D not certain. Trimming took 5 bases from V and 0 from J, leaving 14 bases between them. From germline, CDR1 is LNHDA and CDR2 SQIVND (reference sequence). The CDR3 consists of 15 residues. The DNA of the CDR3 is TGTGCCAGTAGTTGGAGACAAACGAGCTCCTACGAGCAGTACTTC. Translation: CASSWRQTSSYEQYF.

This clonotype showed up many times. The chain carries TRBV29-1 and TRBJ2-2, with 8 nucleotides matching TRBD1. Per the germline V gene, CDR1 is SQVTM and CDR2 is ANQGSEA. The V gene end was trimmed by 2 bases and the J gene end by 5 bases; junction bases not matched to a gene: 7. The CDR3 consists of 15 residues. CDR3 residues: CSVEKQGAGTGELFF. CDR3 nucleotides: TGCAGCGTTGAAAAGCAGGGGGCTGGGACCGGGGAGCTGTTTTTT.

This clonotype was counted ten times or more. The rearrangement links TRBV7-2 to TRBJ1-2; no reliable D call. V gave up 0 bases and J gave up 3 bases, with 11 bases separating them. CDR3 size: 15 residues. The germline CDR1 and CDR2 sequences are SGHTA and FQGNSA. CDR3 coding DNA: TGTGCCAGCAGCTTAGCGACGGGAGCTCACTATGGCTACACCTTC. Translated: CASSLATGAHYGYTF.

The chain has TRBV7-8 and TRBJ2-7; D is possibly TRBD1 (6 bases). The ends were cut back, 5 bases at V and 1 base at J, with 12 bases in the middle. The germline CDR1 and CDR2 sequences are SGHVS and FQNEAQ. This CDR3 region has 14 residues. CDR3 in amino acids: CASSRRTESYEQYF. CDR3 in DNA: TGTGCCAGCAGCCGACGGACAGAATCCTACGAGCAGTACTTC.